This T cell receptor (beta chain) comes out of a study of blood T cell repertoires in COVID-19. Turning to the study itself: Material from acute and convalescent COVID-19 was sourced from the United States, Italy and Spain. Sources were T cells, B-cell-depleted T cells, or PBMCs; the material itself was cDNA or gDNA.

This clone was seen a few times. Authors' methods: Amplified reference gene primers provided the basis for estimating nucleated cell counts. Generated by immunoSEQ multiplex PCR, the TCRdb table keeps only in-frame clones and is missing some. Clone size and the V and J calls come from that table; the DNA yielded D and trimming. Of about 99,000 clones in the sample, more than 70% are singletons; the top ten hold 10% to 15%. CDR3 length: 16 residues. Trimming stripped 4 bases from V and 0 bases from J, with 16 bases between. The germline V gene encodes CDR1 MNHNS and CDR2 SASEGT. The sequence came from an older woman in a cohort sampled during active or convalescent COVID-19. Sequencing was done on a sample of peripheral blood. The V gene is TRBV6-1, the J gene TRBJ2-7; tentatively, D is TRBD1 (6 bases). The CDR3 DNA is TGTGCCAGCAGTGCCTCTTATGGGGGACACTCCTACGAGCAGTACTTC. Its translation is CASSASYGGHSYEQYF.